One sample yielded the 21 T cell receptor beta chains listed below, sequenced in a study of CD8 T cells in Susac syndrome. The RNA input was about 0.5 to 1 ug, and it was reverse transcribed with random hexamers. TCRdb passed the immunoSEQ multiplex PCR reads through MiXCR, listing each CDR3 protein once. Of hundreds of thousands of distinct CDR3 sequences listed, approximately 94% were seen once; the top ten hold 0.15%. The sequencing input was CD4+ T cells from PBMCs. These receptors all stem from a human donor with Susac syndrome.

The gene calls are TRBV4-1 and TRBJ2-2; TRBD1 matches 7 bases. This CDR3 is built from 15 residues. The germline V gene encodes CDR1 MGHRA and CDR2 YSYEKL. The junction had 2 bases not matched to a gene; V was cut back by 4 bases and J by 0 bases. The CDR3 nucleotides are TGCGCCAGCAGCCGAGGGACAGCGAACACCGGGGAGCTGTTTTTT. Translation: CASSRGTANTGELFF.

The CDR3 spells CASSQGLWASTTYNEQFF. CDR3 DNA sequence: TGTGCCAGCAGCCAAGGGCTATGGGCCTCTACCACCTACAATGAGCAGTTCTTC. The chain carries TRBV14 and TRBJ2-1; D gene uncertain. V was trimmed by 1 base and J by 2 bases, leaving 18 bases between them. Germline CDR1 and CDR2: SGHDN and FVKESK. The CDR3 has 18 residues.

The chain links TRBV30 to TRBJ1-2; D uncertain. The CDR3 runs 13 residues. The V end lost 0 bases, the J end lost 4 bases, and 9 bases lay between the germline ends. Germline CDR1 and CDR2: GTSNPN and SVGIG (reference sequence). CDR3 bases: TGTGCCTGGAGTGTGGGAGCTGGCTATGGCTACACCTTC. Translating gives CAWSVGAGYGYTF.

In its sample, this clonotype was seen once. This chain joins TRBV28 and TRBJ1-4, with D unclear. The CDR3 runs to 10 residues. Germline CDR1 MDHEN, CDR2 SYDVKM. V was trimmed by 5 bases and J by 9 bases, leaving 4 bases between them. In DNA form, the CDR3 reads TGTGCCAGCAGTAGGAAAAAACTGTTTTTT. Its protein is CASSRKKLFF.

The chain combines TRBV10-3 with TRBJ1-5; D gene uncertain. V shed 9 bases and J shed 5 bases, with 5 bases lying between them. The CDR3 length is 10 residues. The germline V gene has CDR1 ENHRY and CDR2 SYGVKD. CDR3 protein: CAMPDQPQHF. CDR3 DNA sequence: TGTGCCATGCCTGATCAGCCCCAGCATTTT.

In DNA, the CDR3 is TGTGCCAGCATAGACGGGGGGAAAAGCACTGAAGCTTTCTTT. It translates to CASIDGGKSTEAFF. The chain employs TRBV3-1 and TRBJ1-1; D may be TRBD1 (5 bases). V lost 7 bases and J 4 bases, leaving 16 bases between the germline ends. Looked up from germline, CDR1 is LGHDT and CDR2 is YNNKEL (reference sequence). This CDR3 is 14 amino acids long.

The V call is TRBV2, the J call TRBJ1-1; 7 bases are shared with TRBD1. V dropped 6 bases and J dropped 7; count of bases not matched to a gene: 8. The CDR3 contains 13 residues. Germline CDR1 and CDR2: SNHLY and FYNNEI. The CDR3: CASRVGTDDEAFF. The CDR3 bases are TGTGCCAGCAGGGTTGGGACAGATGATGAAGCTTTCTTT.

This clonotype was seen a handful of times. The chain recombines TRBV5-1 with TRBJ2-3, with D unclear. This CDR3 has 14 residues. Trimming shortened V by 0 bases and J by 1 base, and 6 bases separated the two germline ends. CDR1 and CDR2 (germline): SGHRS, YFSETQ. The DNA of the CDR3 is TGCGCCAGCAGCTTGGACAGCGGCACAGATACGCAGTATTTT. It codes for CASSLDSGTDTQYF. Looking up the rest from reference TRBV5-1 and TRBJ2-3 gives the full variable domain: KAGVTQTPRYLIKTRGQQVTLSCSPISGHRSVSWYQQTPGQGLQFLFEYFSETQRNKGNFPGRFSGRQFSNSRSEMNVSTLELGDSALYLCASSLDSGTDTQYFGPGTRLTVL.

The rearrangement links TRBV7-8 to TRBJ2-3; D tentatively fits TRBD1 or TRBD2 (5 bases each). Trimming took off 7 bases at V and 2 bases at J, with 13 bases between the two ends. The CDR3 covers 14 residues. Germline CDR1 and CDR2: SGHVS and FQNEAQ. CDR3: CASTRGTFTDTQYF. In DNA, the CDR3 is TGTGCCAGCACGCGAGGGACGTTCACAGATACGCAGTATTTT. Filled out from reference TRBV7-8 and TRBJ2-3, the complete variable domain reads GAGVSQSPRYKVAKRGQDVALRCDPISGHVSLFWYQQALGQGPEFLTYFQNEAQLDKSGLPSDRFFAERPEGSVSTLKIQRTQQEDSAVYLCASTRGTFTDTQYFGPGTRLTVL.

V usage is TRBV20-1 and J usage is TRBJ1-2, with a tentative D call TRBD1 (5 bases). The CDR3 has 13 amino acids. Germline loops: CDR1 DFQATT, CDR2 SNEGSKA (reference sequence). CDR3 nucleotides: TGCGGGTCCTACGGGGCCTCAAACTATGGCTACACCTTC. As protein: CGSYGASNYGYTF.

The chain combines TRBV20-1 with TRBJ2-2; D is ambiguous. Germline V gene data show CDR1 as DFQATT and CDR2 as SNEGSKA (reference sequence). There are 13 residues in the CDR3. V was clipped by 3 bases and J by 1 base, with 6 bases between them. CDR3 sequence: CSARRGNTGELFF. In nucleotides, the CDR3 is TGCAGTGCTAGGAGAGGGAACACCGGGGAGCTGTTTTTT.

The chain joins TRBV6-1 to TRBJ2-5; no reliable D call. CDR3 length equals 10 residues. Germline CDR1 MNHNS, CDR2 SASEGT. Trimming cost V 4 bases and J 4 bases, with 1 base left between them. The CDR3 sequence is CASSVETQYF. DNA of the CDR3: TGTGCCAGCAGTGTAGAGACCCAGTACTTC.

The rearrangement links TRBV7-2 to TRBJ2-5; D is undetermined. Germline V gene data show CDR1 as SGHTA and CDR2 as FQGNSA. The CDR3 is made up of 14 amino acids. The V gene lost 1 base and the J gene lost 0 bases, with 6 bases spanning the gap. CDR3 residues: CASSLDLNQETQYF. The CDR3 nucleotides read TGTGCCAGCAGCTTAGACTTGAACCAAGAGACCCAGTACTTC.

The V call is TRBV5-4, the J call TRBJ1-2, with 9 bases lining up with TRBD1. Germline assignment: CDR1 SGHNT and CDR2 YYREEE (reference sequence). The CDR3 is made up of 13 amino acids. Unmatched junction bases numbered 1, after V lost 0 bases and J lost 7 bases. CDR3 loop: CASSLAGQGGYTF. CDR3 sequence (DNA): TGTGCCAGCAGCTTGGCGGGACAGGGTGGCTACACCTTC.

This rearrangement joins TRBV20-1 to TRBJ2-7; 7 positions agree with TRBD1. Germline V lookup: CDR1 DFQATT, CDR2 SNEGSKA (reference sequence). With 0 bases clipped from V and 6 bases from J, the junction kept 11 bases outside the gene matches. The CDR3 runs to 15 residues. This CDR3 reads CSAREPRTGGREQYF. The CDR3 coding sequence is TGCAGTGCTAGAGAACCGAGGACAGGTGGTCGCGAGCAGTACTTC.

V usage is TRBV20-1 and J usage is TRBJ1-5; TRBD1 matches at 10 bases. Germline-derived CDR1 and CDR2 are DFQATT and SNEGSKA (reference sequence). The CDR3 totals 13 residues. V was clipped by 3 bases and J by 5 bases; unmatched bases: 1. This CDR3 is CSARTGGYQPQHF. Here the CDR3 DNA reads TGCAGTGCTAGGACAGGGGGCTATCAGCCCCAGCATTTT.

The V gene is TRBV18, the J gene TRBJ1-5; 11 bases match TRBD1. The trim removed 3 bases at V and 1 base at J, leaving 11 bases unmatched. The CDR3 extends over 19 amino acids. Germline V lookup: CDR1 KGHSH, CDR2 LQKENI. The CDR3 DNA reads as TGTGCCAGCTCACCCTACGGGACAGGGGGAAAGTTGAGCAATCAGCCCCAGCATTTT. Translation: CASSPYGTGGKLSNQPQHF.

This chain links TRBV5-4 with TRBJ2-1, with 8 bases matching TRBD1. The junction had 6 bases not matched to a gene; V was cut back by 4 bases and J by 3 bases. Germline values: CDR1 SGHNT, CDR2 YYREEE (reference sequence). This CDR3 contains 15 residues. The CDR3 spells CASSHRDRNYNEQFF. The DNA for the CDR3 is TGTGCCAGCAGCCACCGGGACAGGAACTACAATGAGCAGTTCTTC.

This clonotype has a single count. The chain couples TRBV7-2 to TRBJ2-3, with 11 bases identical to TRBD2. The germline V gene encodes CDR1 SGHTA and CDR2 FQGNSA. CDR3 length: 14 residues. With V trimmed by 7 bases and J by 3 bases, 3 bases remained unmatched. CDR3 sequence reads: CASTLAGGTDTQYF. In DNA, the CDR3 is TGTGCCAGCACTCTAGCGGGGGGAACAGATACGCAGTATTTT. Using reference TRBV7-2 and TRBJ2-3 for the parts outside the CDR3, the full variable domain is GAGVSQSPSNKVTEKGKDVELRCDPISGHTALYWYRQSLGQGLEFLIYFQGNSAPDKSGLPSDRFSAERTGGSVSTLTIQRTQQEDSAVYLCASTLAGGTDTQYFGPGTRLTVL.

The chain couples TRBV12-3 or TRBV12-4 to TRBJ1-5; 7 positions match TRBD1. CDR3 length: 16 residues. V was pared by 4 bases and J by 2 bases, with 8 bases of the junction left unmatched. The CDR3 DNA reads as TGTGCCAGCAGTTCTCGACAGGGCCAGGGCAATCAGCCCCAGCATTTT. This encodes CASSSRQGQGNQPQHF.

V and J are TRBV9 and TRBJ1-2; D not certain. The ends were cut back, 3 bases at V and 7 bases at J, with 25 bases in the middle. CDR1 and CDR2 (germline): SGDLS, YYNGEE. There are 17 residues in the CDR3. The DNA of the CDR3 is TGTGCCAGCAGCGGGAGCCCCGGACCACTCACCCCCTCTGGCTACACCTTC. Encoded protein: CASSGSPGPLTPSGYTF.